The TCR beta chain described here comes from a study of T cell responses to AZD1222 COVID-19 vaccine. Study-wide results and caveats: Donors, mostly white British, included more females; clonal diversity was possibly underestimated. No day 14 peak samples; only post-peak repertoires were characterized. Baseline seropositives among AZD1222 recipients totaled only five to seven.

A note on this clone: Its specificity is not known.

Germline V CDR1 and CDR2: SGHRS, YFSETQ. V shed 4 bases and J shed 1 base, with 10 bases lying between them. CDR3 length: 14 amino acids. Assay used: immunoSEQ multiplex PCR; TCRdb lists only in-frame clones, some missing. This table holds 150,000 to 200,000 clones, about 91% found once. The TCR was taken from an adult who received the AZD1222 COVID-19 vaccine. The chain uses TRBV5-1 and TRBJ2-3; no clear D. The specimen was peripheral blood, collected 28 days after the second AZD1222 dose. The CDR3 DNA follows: TGCGCCAGCAGCCCCGAGGCGGGCACAGATACGCAGTATTTT. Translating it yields CASSPEAGTDTQYF.